The T cell receptor beta chain under discussion was sequenced for a study of cytomegalovirus exposure and HLA in healthy donors. CDR3 size: 15 residues. The V gene end was trimmed by 4 bases and the J gene end by 3 bases; junction bases not matched to a gene: 7. CDR1 MDHEN and CDR2 SYDVKM come from the germline V gene. Findings and limits, study-wide: Later analysis identified a missense DCLRE1C variant that was linked to TCR beta V- and J-gene trimming.

Primers: 60 Vbeta forward and 13 Jbeta reverse. Only in-frame clones appear in the TCRdb table, and some are missing; sequencing was by immunoSEQ multiplex PCR. The data contain 90,000 to 150,000 clones, about 73% of them singletons. This clone has more than one count but fewer than ten. Its antigen is currently unknown. V and J are TRBV28 and TRBJ2-7, with 9 bases lining up with TRBD1. The receptor comes from a woman aged 30 to 39 in good health and CMV-seropositive. The sequenced sample consisted of PBMCs. This CDR3 reads CASSSPTGGYYEQYF. CDR3 bases: TGTGCCAGCAGTTCCCCGACAGGGGGTTACTACGAGCAGTACTTC.